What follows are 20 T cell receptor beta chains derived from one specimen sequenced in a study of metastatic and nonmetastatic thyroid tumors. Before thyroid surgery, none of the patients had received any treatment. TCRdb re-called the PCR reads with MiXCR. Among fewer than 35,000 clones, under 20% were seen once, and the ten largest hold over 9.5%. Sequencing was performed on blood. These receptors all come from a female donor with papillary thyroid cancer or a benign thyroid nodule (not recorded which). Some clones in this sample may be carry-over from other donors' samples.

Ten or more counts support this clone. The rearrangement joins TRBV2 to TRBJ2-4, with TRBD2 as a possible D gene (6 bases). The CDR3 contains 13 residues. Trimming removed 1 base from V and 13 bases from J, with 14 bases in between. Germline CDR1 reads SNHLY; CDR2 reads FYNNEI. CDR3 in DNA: TGTGCCAGCAGTGAAGGGCAGGGAGGTATGCAGTACTTC. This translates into CASSEGQGGMQYF.

Written as DNA, the CDR3 is TGCGCCAGCAGCGTCGATGGAGCCAAAAACATTCAGTACTTC. Residues: CASSVDGAKNIQYF. The chain couples TRBV10-1 to TRBJ2-4; D remains ambiguous. Germline values: CDR1 WNHNN, CDR2 SYGVQD (reference sequence). The CDR3 contains 14 residues. The V end was cut by 6 bases, the J end by 0 bases, with 9 bases between.

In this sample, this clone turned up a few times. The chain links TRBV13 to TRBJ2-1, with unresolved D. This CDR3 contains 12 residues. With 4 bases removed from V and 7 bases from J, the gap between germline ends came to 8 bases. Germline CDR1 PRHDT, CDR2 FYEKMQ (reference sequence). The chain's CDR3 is CASSSKGNEQFF. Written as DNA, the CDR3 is TGTGCCAGCAGCTCTAAAGGGAATGAGCAGTTCTTC.

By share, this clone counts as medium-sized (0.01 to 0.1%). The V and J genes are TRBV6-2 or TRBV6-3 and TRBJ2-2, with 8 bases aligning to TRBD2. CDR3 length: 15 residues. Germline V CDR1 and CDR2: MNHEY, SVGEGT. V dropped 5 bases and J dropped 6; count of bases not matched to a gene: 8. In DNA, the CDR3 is TGTGCCAGCAGTCCTACCGGGGGGGGGTCCGGGGAGCTGTTTTTT. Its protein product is CASSPTGGGSGELFF.

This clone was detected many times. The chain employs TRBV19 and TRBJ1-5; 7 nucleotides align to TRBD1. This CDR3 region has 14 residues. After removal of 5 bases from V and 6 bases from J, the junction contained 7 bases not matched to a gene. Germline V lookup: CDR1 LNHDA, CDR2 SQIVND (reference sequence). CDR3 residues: CASSEGQEAQPQHF. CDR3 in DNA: TGTGCCAGTAGTGAAGGACAGGAGGCTCAGCCCCAGCATTTT.

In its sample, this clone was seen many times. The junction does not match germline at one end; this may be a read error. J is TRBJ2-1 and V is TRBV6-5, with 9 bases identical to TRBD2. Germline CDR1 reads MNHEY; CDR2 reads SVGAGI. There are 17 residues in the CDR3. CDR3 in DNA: TGTGCCAGCGGTTACTCGGGGCCTAGCGGGGTATACAGCGGGCAGTTCTTC. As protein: CASGYSGPSGVYSGQFF.

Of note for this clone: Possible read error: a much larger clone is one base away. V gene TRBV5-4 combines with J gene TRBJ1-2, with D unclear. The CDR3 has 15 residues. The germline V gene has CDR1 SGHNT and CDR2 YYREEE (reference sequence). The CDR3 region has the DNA TGTTCCAGCAGCTTGCTGGCGAATTCTAACTATGGCTACACCTTC. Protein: CSSSLLANSNYGYTF.

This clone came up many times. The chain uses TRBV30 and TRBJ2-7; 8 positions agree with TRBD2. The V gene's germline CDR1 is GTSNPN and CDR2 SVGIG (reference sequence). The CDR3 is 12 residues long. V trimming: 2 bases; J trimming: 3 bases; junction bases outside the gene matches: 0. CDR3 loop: CAWSTSGYEQYF. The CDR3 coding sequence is TGTGCCTGGAGTACTAGCGGCTACGAGCAGTACTTC.

The DNA of the CDR3 is TGCAGTGCTAGCCGGCCCCCCGAGGCTCTTGACACAGATACGCAGTATTTT. This translates into CSASRPPEALDTDTQYF. This rearrangement joins TRBV20-1 to TRBJ2-3; D is unresolved. Trimming left V 3 bases short and J 2 bases short, with 21 bases between. Germline CDR1 and CDR2: DFQATT and SNEGSKA (reference sequence). The CDR3 extends over 17 amino acids.

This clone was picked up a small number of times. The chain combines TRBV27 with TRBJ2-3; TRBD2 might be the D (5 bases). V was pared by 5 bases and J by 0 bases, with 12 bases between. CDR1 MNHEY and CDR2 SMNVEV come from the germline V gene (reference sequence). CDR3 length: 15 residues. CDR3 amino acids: CASSGGGSSTDTQYF. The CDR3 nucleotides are TGTGCCAGCAGTGGAGGCGGATCTAGCACAGATACGCAGTATTTT.

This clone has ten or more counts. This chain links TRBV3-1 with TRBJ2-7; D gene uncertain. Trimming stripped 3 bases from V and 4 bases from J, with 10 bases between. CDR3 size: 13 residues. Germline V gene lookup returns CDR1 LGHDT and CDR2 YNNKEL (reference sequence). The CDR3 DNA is TGTGCCAGCAGCCATAAGGATAGATACGAGCAGTACTTC. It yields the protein CASSHKDRYEQYF.

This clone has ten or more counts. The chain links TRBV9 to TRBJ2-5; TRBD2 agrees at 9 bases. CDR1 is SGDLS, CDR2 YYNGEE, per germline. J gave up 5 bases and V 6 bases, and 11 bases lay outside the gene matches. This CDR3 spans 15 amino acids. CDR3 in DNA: TGTGCCAGCAAATCTAGCGGGGCCCCCGGGGAGACCCAGTACTTC. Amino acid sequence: CASKSSGAPGETQYF.

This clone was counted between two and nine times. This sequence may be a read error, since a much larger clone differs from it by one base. CDR3 loop: CATNRDRGGDVYTF. The CDR3 bases are TGTGCCACCAACAGAGACAGGGGAGGGGACGTCTACACCTTC. The J gene is TRBJ1-2, the V gene TRBV15; 8 bases are shared with TRBD1. The germline CDR1 and CDR2 sequences are LNHNV and YYDKDF (reference sequence). The CDR3 has 14 amino acids.

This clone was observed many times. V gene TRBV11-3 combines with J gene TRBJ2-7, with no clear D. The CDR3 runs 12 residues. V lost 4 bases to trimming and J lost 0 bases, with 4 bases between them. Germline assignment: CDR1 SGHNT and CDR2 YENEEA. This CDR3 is CASSSSSYEQYF. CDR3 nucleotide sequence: TGTGCCAGCAGCTCGTCCTCCTACGAGCAGTACTTC.

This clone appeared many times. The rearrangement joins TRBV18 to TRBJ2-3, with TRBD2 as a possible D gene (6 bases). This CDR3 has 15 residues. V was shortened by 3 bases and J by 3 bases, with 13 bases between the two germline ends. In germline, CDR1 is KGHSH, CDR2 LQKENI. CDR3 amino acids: CASSPTRGSTDTQYF. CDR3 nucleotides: TGTGCCAGCTCACCCACGCGGGGTTCAACAGATACGCAGTATTTT. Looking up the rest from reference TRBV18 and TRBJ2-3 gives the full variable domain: NAGVMQNPRHLVRRRGQEARLRCSPMKGHSHVYWYRQLPEEGLKFMVYLQKENIIDESGMPKERFSAEFPKEGPSILRIQQVVRGDSAAYFCASSPTRGSTDTQYFGPGTRLTVL.

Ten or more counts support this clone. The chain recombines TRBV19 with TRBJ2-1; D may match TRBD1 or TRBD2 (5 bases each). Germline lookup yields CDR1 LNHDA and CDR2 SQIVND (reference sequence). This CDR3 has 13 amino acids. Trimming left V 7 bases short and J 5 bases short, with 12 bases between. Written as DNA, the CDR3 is TGTGCCAGTACCCGGGACCAGAACAATGAGCAGTTCTTC. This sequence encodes CASTRDQNNEQFF.

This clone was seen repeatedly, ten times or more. The CDR3 coding sequence is TGTGCCAGCAGCTTAAATGTGGGCACCACCTATGGCTACACCTTC. This encodes CASSLNVGTTYGYTF. This chain connects TRBV11-2 to TRBJ1-2; D uncertain. Germline CDR1 SGHAT, CDR2 FQNNGV. The CDR3 length is 15 residues. V was shortened by 2 bases and J by 4 bases, with 14 bases between the two germline ends.

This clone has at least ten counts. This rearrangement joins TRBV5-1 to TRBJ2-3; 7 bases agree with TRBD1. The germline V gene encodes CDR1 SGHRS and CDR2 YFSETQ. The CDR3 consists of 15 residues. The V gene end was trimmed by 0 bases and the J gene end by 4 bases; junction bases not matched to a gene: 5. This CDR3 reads CASSLGSGGADTQYF. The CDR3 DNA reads TGCGCCAGCAGCTTGGGGTCAGGGGGTGCAGATACGCAGTATTTT.

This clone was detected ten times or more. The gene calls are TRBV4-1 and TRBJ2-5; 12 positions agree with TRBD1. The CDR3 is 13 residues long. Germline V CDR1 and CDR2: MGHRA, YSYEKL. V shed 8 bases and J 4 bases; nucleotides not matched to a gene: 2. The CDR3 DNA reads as TGCGCCAGCCGGGACAGGGGGCGAGAGACCCAGTACTTC. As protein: CASRDRGRETQYF.

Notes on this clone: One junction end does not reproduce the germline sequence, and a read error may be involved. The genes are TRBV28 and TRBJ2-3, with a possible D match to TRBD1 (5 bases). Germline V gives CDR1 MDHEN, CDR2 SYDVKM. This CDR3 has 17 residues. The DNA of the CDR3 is TGTGCCAGCAGTTTAGCAGGCGACGGCCAGGGCACAGATACGCATTATTTT. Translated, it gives CASSLAGDGQGTDTHYF.